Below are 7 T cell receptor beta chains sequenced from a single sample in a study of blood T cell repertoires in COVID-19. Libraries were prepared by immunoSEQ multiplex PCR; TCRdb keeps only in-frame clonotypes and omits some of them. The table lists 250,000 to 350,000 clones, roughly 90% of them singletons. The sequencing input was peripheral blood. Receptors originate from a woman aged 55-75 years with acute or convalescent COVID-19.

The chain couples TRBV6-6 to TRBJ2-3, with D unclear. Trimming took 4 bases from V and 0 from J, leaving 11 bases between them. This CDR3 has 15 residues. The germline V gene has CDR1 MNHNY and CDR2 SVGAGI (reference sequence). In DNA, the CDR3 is TGTGCCAGCAGTTCCCCTCAGTCGAGCACAGATACGCAGTATTTT. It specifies CASSSPQSSTDTQYF.

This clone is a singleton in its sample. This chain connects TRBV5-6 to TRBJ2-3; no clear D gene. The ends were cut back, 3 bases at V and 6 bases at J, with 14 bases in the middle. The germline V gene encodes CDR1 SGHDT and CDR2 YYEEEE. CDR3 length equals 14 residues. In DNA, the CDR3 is TGTGCCAGCAGCTATAAGCGCCTTGCGGATACGCAGTATTTT. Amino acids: CASSYKRLADTQYF.

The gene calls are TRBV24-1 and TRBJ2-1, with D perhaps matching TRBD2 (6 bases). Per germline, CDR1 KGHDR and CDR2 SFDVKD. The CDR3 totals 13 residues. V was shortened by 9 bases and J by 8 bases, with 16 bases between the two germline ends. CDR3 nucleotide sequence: TGTGCCACCTGGGACTCGAACAGCGATGAGCAGTTCTTC. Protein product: CATWDSNSDEQFF.

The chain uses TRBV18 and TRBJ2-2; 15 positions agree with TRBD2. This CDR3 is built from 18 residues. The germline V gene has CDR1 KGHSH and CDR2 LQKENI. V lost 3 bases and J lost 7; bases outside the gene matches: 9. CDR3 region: CASSPRRTSGGASGELFF. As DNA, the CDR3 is TGTGCCAGCTCACCTCGACGGACTAGCGGGGGGGCGAGCGGGGAGCTGTTTTTT. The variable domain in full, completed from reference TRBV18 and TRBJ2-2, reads NAGVMQNPRHLVRRRGQEARLRCSPMKGHSHVYWYRQLPEEGLKFMVYLQKENIIDESGMPKERFSAEFPKEGPSILRIQQVVRGDSAAYFCASSPRRTSGGASGELFFGEGSRLTVL.

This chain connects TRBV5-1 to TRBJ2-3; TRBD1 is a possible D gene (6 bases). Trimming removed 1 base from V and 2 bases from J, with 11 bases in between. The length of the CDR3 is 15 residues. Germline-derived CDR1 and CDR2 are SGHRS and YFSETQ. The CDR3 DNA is TGCGCCAGCAGCTTGTCAGGGGAGTCCACAGATACGCAGTATTTT. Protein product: CASSLSGESTDTQYF.

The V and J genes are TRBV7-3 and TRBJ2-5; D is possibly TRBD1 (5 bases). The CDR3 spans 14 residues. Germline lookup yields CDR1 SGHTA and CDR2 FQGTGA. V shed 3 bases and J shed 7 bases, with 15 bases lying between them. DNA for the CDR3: TGTGCCAGCAGCTTCGACAGTCAGATAGGGACCCAGTACTTC. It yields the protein CASSFDSQIGTQYF.

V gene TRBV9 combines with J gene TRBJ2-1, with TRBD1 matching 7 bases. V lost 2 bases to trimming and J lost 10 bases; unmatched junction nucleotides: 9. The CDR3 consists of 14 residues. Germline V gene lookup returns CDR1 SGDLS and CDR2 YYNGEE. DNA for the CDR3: TGTGCCAGCAGCGTCGGGACAGCCAACTTCGAGCAGTTCTTC. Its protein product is CASSVGTANFEQFF.